This T cell receptor (beta chain) was sequenced for a study of T cells after yellow fever vaccination. This clonotype was seen more than once but under ten times. Its specificity is unknown. Trimming left V 0 bases short and J 3 bases short, with 9 bases between. CDR3 size: 14 residues. In germline, CDR1 is SGHTA, CDR2 FQGNSA. Broader study findings: Sorted repertoires could include abundant contaminating clonotypes from bulk cells. The booster response re-showed most primary clones: 96% CD4, approximately 90% CD8.

TCRdb re-called the 5' RACE reads through MiXCR, storing one row per CDR3 protein. This table has about 320,000 distinct CDR3 sequences, about 10% appearing once. The rearrangement links TRBV7-2 to TRBJ2-7; D uncertain. This sequence originates from a man aged 18-30 years who received the YFV17D yellow fever vaccine. This specimen consisted of CD4+ T cells sorted from PBMCs, obtained 45 days after the yellow fever booster vaccination. CDR3 loop: CASSLAGQVYEQYF. Here the CDR3 DNA reads TGTGCCAGCAGCTTAGCCGGGCAAGTCTACGAGCAGTACTTC.